The rows below give T cell receptor beta chains drawn from one sample of a study of CXCR3-negative and CXCR3-positive naive CD8 T cells. TCRdb re-called the 5' RACE reads; every CDR3 protein appears as one record, without DNA. The specimen's table records about 98,000 distinct CDR3 sequences. Sequenced sample: naive CXCR3+ CD8+ T cells from blood. The receptors were gathered from a human donor in good health. Some clones in this sample may be carry-over from other donors' samples. The CDR3 runs from the conserved cysteine through the conserved F or W.

V	J	CDR3
TRBV5-1	TRBJ2-1	CASSLLRDFSYNEQFF
TRBV28	TRBJ2-7	CASNPGGYEQYF
TRBV14	TRBJ2-7	CASSQVGQTLFYEQYF
TRBV29-1	TRBJ1-2	CSVDDGTGDGYTF
TRBV6-2/TRBV6-3	TRBJ2-7	CASRPSSYEQYF
TRBV14	TRBJ2-4	CASSQDESIQYF
TRBV12-3/TRBV12-4	TRBJ2-7	CASSLTAPTYEQYF
TRBV28	TRBJ2-1	CASSFARLAPYNEQFF
TRBV5-1	TRBJ2-3	CASSLWREAGISTDTQYF
TRBV29-1	TRBJ2-7	CSVEGTPGDYEQYF
TRBV19	TRBJ2-2	CASSQGENTGELFF
TRBV28	TRBJ1-5	CASSLVSPQGGNQPQHF
TRBV7-6	TRBJ1-5	CASSSGPGNQPQHF
TRBV24-1	TRBJ2-1	CATSDLEGQTYNEQFF
TRBV5-1	TRBJ2-7	CASSFGSPADEQYF
TRBV28	TRBJ1-5	CASSLYKNQPQHF
TRBV6-6	TRBJ2-7	CASSLRGHEQYF
TRBV10-1	TRBJ2-2	CASSELSSVYTGELFF
TRBV24-1	TRBJ2-3	CASSYTDTQYF
TRBV5-1	TRBJ1-5	CASSRDKEGNQPQHF
TRBV28	TRBJ2-5	CASSPLRGPQETQYF
TRBV29-1	TRBJ1-3	CSVPYPDSGNTIYF
TRBV15	TRBJ1-2	CATSRDLSGYGYTF
TRBV29-1	TRBJ1-4	CSVWLTGEKLFF
TRBV12-3/TRBV12-4	TRBJ2-5	CASNTDRGQETQYF